The clone carrying this T cell receptor beta chain was seen ten or more times. Antigen unknown. The V end lost 5 bases, the J end lost 12 bases, and 17 bases lay between the germline ends. This CDR3 has 13 amino acids. Germline CDR1 and CDR2: MDHEN and SYDVKM. The sample is drawn from a study of identical twins. The study, taken as a whole, reports: High-abundance cord blood beta clonotypes had fewer insertions; memory repertoires showed none.

TCRdb recomputed calls from the 5' RACE reads with MiXCR, one row per CDR3 protein. This table has 500,000 to 650,000 distinct CDR3 sequences, about 7.6% appearing once. These same data were also listed under a study on yellow fever vaccine responses in identical twins.

This TCR was sampled from a woman aged 18-29 years in good health. The gene calls are TRBV28 and TRBJ2-1, with a possible D match to TRBD1 (6 bases). Input material: PBMCs. The CDR3 sequence is CASSAGTFMRQFF. As DNA, the CDR3 is TGTGCCAGCAGTGCCGGGACATTCATGAGGCAGTTCTTC.